This record concerns one T cell receptor beta chain sequence. Donors in Cohort 3 counted as recovered after two negative PCRs, clearance, or symptom resolution. This specimen belongs to a study of blood T cell repertoires in COVID-19. Here immunoSEQ multiplex PCR was the method, and the copy in TCRdb shows in-frame clones only, minus some. The table records roughly 450,000 clones, 80% to 95% of them present only once. The sequenced sample was PBMCs or T cells enriched from blood (not recorded which). This TCR derives from a man in his late teens or twenties who had recovered from COVID-19.

The CDR3: CATSRERGPYGYTF. CDR3 in DNA: TGTGCCACCAGCAGAGAGAGAGGCCCCTATGGCTACACCTTC. The chain carries TRBV15 and TRBJ1-2, with unresolved D. Trimming removed 0 bases at V and 4 bases at J, with 9 bases between. The CDR3 runs 14 residues. CDR1 LNHNV and CDR2 YYDKDF come from the germline V gene (reference sequence).